This T cell receptor (beta chain) was documented in a study of identical twins (dated by TCRdb to about 2016). For context, the study as a whole: TCR alpha and beta repertoires from monozygotic twins, unrelated adults of various ages and cord blood were deep-sequenced to test whether fetal clonotypes persist. To rule out contamination, replicate twin experiments were performed at different times with different library preparation protocols. The study at large found these results: Fewer insertions were carried by abundant cord blood beta clonotypes, a similar but weaker trend appeared in young adult naive repertoires, and no such trend appeared in memory repertoires. Compared with coincidental sharing between unrelated individuals, out-of-frame TCR alpha sequences shared between twins had an excess of sequences with low generation probability. Out-of-frame TCR alpha sharing in monozygotic twins was systematically underestimated by recombination models, whereas sharing between unrelated individuals was in agreement with the recombination models. The excess sharing between twins in beta out-of-frame sequences was weaker because fewer shared sequences reduced the signal-to-noise ratio. Invariant T cells such as MAIT and iNKT could partly confound zero-insertion analyses, although diverse VJ usage argued against such confounding for most clonotypes. Because the same donors could not be followed over many years, the conclusions depended on cross-sectional statistical analysis.

Every donor in the study was a healthy Caucasian. CDR1 and CDR2, looked up from the germline V gene, are SGDLS and YYNGEE. The CDR3 runs 14 amino acids, cysteine and phenylalanine included. Only the CDR3 DNA is retained, 42 bases long and in frame from the first base. Trimming removed 7 bases from V and 4 bases from J, leaving 17 bases between the germline ends. In this sample, this clonotype turned up a few times. Its antigen is not yet known. The sample holds no much larger clone one base away, and base qualities are not on file. Receptor libraries were prepared by 5' RACE. The sequencing machine was an Illumina HiSeq 2000. A universal primer binding site was added through template switching, and the final cDNA carried a unique molecular identifier so that TCR cDNA molecules could be counted accurately. Specific primers in the conserved constant-segment region were used to synthesize first-strand cDNA for the TCR alpha and beta chains. Each cDNA library was double barcoded, with a SMART-Mk sample barcode plus Illumina barcodes, to control for contamination. TruSeq adapter sequences and Illumina sample barcodes were added in two successive PCR steps. Sequencing of the TCR alpha and beta cDNA libraries was done on the Illumina HiSeq platform using custom primers. In the paper's pipeline: Unique molecular identifiers were extracted from raw reads with MiGEC, and CDR3 positions were determined with MiXCR. Recombination models were inferred per individual with the repgenHMM and IGoR tools using an EM algorithm. The analysis of shared clonotypes was done with the tcR package in R, with sharing normalized by the product of cloneset sizes. Out-of-frame nonproductive sequences were analyzed to study raw recombination free of thymic and clonal selection effects. TCRdb reprocessing: public reads trimmed at Q25 with fastp, clones called with MiXCR, in-frame beta chains kept. Entries are consolidated by CDR3 protein sequence, retaining the most common genes and DNA. For this entry, the V and J calls and clone size follow TCRdb and not the study's own pipeline. This sample has 1.5 million to 2 million distinct CDR3 sequences in its table, and 32% of those were observed once. Roughly 0.3% of the sample comes from the top ten.

Sequenced sample: cord blood. The chain is made from TRBV9 and TRBJ2-5; the D match is possibly TRBD1 or TRBD2, with 5 bases aligned in each. This sequence was found in a newborn girl in good health. The CDR3 region reads CASAKTEGRETQYF. The DNA is as follows: TGTGCCAGCGCAAAAACCGAGGGACGAGAGACCCAGTACTTC.